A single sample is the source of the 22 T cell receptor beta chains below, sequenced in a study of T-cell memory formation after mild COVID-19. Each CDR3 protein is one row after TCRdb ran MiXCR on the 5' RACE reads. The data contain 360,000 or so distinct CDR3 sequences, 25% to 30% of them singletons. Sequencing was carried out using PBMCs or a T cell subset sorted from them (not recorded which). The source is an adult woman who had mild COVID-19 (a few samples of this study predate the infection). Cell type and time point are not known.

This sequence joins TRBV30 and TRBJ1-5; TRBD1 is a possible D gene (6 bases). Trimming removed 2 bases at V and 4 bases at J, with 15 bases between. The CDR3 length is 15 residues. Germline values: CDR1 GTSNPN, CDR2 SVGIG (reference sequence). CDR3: CAWSWAGVVNQPQHF. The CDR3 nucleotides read TGTGCCTGGAGTTGGGCAGGGGTGGTTAATCAGCCCCAGCATTTT.

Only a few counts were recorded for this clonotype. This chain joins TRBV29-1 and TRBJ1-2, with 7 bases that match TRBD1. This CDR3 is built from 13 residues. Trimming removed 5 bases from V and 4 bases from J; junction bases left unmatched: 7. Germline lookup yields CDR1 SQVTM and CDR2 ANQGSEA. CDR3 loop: CSVYNRGTYGYTF. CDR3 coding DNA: TGCAGCGTTTACAACAGGGGTACCTATGGCTACACCTTC.

The CDR3: CSASETVAGGEQFF. CDR3 sequence (DNA): TGCAGTGCTAGTGAGACGGTAGCGGGGGGCGAGCAGTTCTTC. The chain uses TRBV20-1 and TRBJ2-1, with TRBD2 identical over 10 bases. Germline CDR1 reads DFQATT; CDR2 reads SNEGSKA (reference sequence). Losses at the gene ends were 3 bases for V and 10 bases for J; bases not matched to a gene: 9. The CDR3 has 14 amino acids.

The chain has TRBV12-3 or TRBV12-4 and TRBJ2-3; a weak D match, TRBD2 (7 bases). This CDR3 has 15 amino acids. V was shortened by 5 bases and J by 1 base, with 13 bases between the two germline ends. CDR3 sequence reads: CASSTGGSGTDTQYF. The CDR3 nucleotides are TGTGCCAGCAGTACGGGGGGCAGCGGCACAGATACGCAGTATTTT.

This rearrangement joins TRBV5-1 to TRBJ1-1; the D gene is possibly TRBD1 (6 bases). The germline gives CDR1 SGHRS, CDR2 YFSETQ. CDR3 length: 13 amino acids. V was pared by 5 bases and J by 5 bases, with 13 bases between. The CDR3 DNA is TGCGCCAGCAGGTACAGGGTTGAGACTGAAGCTTTCTTT. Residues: CASRYRVETEAFF.

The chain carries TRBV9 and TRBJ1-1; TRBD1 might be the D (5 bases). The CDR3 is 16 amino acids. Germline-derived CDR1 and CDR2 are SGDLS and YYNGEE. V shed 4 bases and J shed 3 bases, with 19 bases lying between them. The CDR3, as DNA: TGTGCCAGCAGCCCACAAATTGGGGGGGTGTACACTGAAGCTTTCTTT. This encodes CASSPQIGGVYTEAFF.

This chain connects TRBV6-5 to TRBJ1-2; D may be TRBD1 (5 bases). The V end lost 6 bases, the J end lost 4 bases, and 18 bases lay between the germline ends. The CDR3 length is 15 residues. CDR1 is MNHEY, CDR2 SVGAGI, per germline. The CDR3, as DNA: TGTGCCAGCAGCCCCACCGGGACCCAAGGCTATGGCTACACCTTC. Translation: CASSPTGTQGYGYTF.

The CDR3 reads CSARDRLAAGDTQYF. CDR3 nucleotides: TGCAGTGCTAGAGACCGACTAGCGGCTGGAGATACGCAGTATTTT. This sequence joins TRBV20-1 and TRBJ2-3; 9 nucleotides agree with TRBD2. In germline, CDR1 is DFQATT, CDR2 SNEGSKA (reference sequence). CDR3 size: 15 residues. The J segment lost 5 bases and the V segment lost 0 bases, leaving 6 bases of the junction unmatched.

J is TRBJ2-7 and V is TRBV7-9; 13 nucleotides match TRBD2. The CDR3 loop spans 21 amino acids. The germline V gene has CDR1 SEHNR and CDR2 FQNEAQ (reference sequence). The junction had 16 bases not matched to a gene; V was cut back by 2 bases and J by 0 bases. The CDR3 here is CASSLRPLITSGGAPSYEQYF. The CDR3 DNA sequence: TGTGCCAGCAGCTTAAGGCCCCTGATTACTAGCGGGGGGGCCCCCTCCTACGAGCAGTACTTC.

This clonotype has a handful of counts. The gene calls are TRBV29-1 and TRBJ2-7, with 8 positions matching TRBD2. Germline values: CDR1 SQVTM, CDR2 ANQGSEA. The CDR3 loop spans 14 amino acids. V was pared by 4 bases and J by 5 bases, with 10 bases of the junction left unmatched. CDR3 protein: CSVGDPSGWNEQYF. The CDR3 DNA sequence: TGCAGCGTTGGAGATCCTAGCGGGTGGAACGAGCAGTACTTC.

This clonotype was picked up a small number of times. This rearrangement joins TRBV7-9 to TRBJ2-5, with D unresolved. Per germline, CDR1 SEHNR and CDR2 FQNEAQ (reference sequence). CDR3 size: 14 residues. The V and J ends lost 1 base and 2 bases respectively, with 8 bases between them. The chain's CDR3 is CASSLVGFQETQYF. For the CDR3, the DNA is TGTGCCAGCAGCTTAGTGGGCTTTCAAGAGACCCAGTACTTC.

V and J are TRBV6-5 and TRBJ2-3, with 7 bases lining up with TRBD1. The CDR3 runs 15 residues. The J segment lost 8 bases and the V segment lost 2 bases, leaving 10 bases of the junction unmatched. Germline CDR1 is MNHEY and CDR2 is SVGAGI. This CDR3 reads CASSYVTGAGVTQYF. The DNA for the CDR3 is TGTGCCAGCAGTTACGTAACAGGGGCAGGTGTTACGCAGTATTTT.

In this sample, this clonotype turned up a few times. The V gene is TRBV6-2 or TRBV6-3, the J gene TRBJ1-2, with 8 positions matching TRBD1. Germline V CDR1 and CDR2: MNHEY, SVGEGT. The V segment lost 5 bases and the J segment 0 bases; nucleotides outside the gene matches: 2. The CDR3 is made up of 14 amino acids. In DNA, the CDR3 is TGTGCCAGCAGTCGGACAGGGACTAACTATGGCTACACCTTC. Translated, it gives CASSRTGTNYGYTF.

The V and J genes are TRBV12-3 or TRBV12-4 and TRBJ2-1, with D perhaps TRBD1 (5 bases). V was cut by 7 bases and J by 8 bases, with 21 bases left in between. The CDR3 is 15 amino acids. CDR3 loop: CASTSGHSHGDEQFF. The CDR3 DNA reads TGTGCCAGCACCTCTGGACACTCGCATGGGGATGAGCAGTTCTTC.

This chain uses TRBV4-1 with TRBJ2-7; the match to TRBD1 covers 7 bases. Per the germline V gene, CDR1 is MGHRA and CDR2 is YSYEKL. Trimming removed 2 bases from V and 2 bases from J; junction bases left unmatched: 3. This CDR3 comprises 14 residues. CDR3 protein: CASSQFTGAYEQYF. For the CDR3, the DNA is TGCGCCAGCAGCCAATTTACAGGGGCCTACGAGCAGTACTTC.

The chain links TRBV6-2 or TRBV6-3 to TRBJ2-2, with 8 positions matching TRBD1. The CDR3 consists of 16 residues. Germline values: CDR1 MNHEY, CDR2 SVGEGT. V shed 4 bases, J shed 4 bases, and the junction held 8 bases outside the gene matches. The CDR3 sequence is CASSSMTGELTGELFF. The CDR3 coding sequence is TGTGCCAGCAGTTCCATGACAGGGGAACTCACCGGGGAGCTGTTTTTT.

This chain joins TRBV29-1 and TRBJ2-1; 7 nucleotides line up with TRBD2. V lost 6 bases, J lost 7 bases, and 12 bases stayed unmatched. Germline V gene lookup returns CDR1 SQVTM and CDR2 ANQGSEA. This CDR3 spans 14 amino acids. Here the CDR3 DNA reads TGCAGCGTGTACAAGCGGGACTCCTTTAATGAGCAGTTCTTC. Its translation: CSVYKRDSFNEQFF.

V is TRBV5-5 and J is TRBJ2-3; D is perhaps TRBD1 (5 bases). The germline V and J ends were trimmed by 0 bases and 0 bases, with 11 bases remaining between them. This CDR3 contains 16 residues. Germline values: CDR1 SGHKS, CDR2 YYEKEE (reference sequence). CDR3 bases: TGTGCCAGCAGCTTGGGACAGCTGACTAGCACAGATACGCAGTATTTT. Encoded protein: CASSLGQLTSTDTQYF.

The CDR3 reads CASSLVGGDEQYF. CDR3 coding DNA: TGTGCCAGCAGCTTGGTGGGCGGCGACGAGCAGTACTTC. The chain couples TRBV5-4 to TRBJ2-7, with D uncertain. CDR3 length: 13 amino acids. The V and J ends lost 0 bases and 5 bases respectively, with 9 bases between them. Germline loops: CDR1 SGHNT, CDR2 YYREEE (reference sequence).

As DNA, the CDR3 is TGTGCCAGCAGCCCCCTTCGGGACGCGGAAGAGACCCAGTACTTC. This encodes CASSPLRDAEETQYF. This chain joins TRBV14 and TRBJ2-5; D might be TRBD1 or TRBD2, each matching 5 bases. The CDR3 has 15 amino acids. V was shortened by 4 bases and J by 3 bases, with 15 bases between the two germline ends. Germline CDR1 SGHDN, CDR2 FVKESK.

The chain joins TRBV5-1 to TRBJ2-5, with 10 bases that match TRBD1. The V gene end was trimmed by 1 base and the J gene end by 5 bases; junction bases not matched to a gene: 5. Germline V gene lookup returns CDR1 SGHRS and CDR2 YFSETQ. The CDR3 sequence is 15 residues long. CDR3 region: CASSLRDRGWETQYF. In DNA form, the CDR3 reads TGCGCCAGCAGCTTGCGGGACAGGGGTTGGGAGACCCAGTACTTC.

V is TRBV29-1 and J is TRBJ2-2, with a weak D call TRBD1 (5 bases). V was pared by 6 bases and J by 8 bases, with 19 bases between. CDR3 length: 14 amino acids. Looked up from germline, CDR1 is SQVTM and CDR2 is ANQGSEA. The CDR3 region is CSVGPRQITGELFF. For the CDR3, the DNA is TGCAGCGTGGGGCCTCGTCAGATAACTGGGGAGCTGTTTTTT.